The TCR beta chain under discussion was sequenced for a study of CD8+ T cells in alopecia areata. Findings and caveats of the study: Lesional scalp, notably in alopecia totalis/universalis, had clonality above that of normal scalp. Alphabeta T cells residing in normal skin are also sequenced in scalp samples.

Individuals with alopecia areata gave both lesional scalp punch biopsies and peripheral blood for collection. Sorted populations comprised CD4+ and CD8+ T cells obtained from PBMCs. This clone occurred a few times. Its antigen remains unidentified. The germline V gene encodes CDR1 SGHDT and CDR2 YYEEEE. Trimming cost V 0 bases and J 8 bases, with 11 bases left between them. This CDR3 has 13 residues. The sequencing template was cDNA reverse transcribed from extracted RNA. TCRdb keeps only in-frame clones here, not all; method: immunoSEQ multiplex PCR. Among more than 95,000 clones listed, around 45% were seen once.

This receptor was taken from a human donor with alopecia areata. The chain is built from TRBV5-6 and TRBJ1-1; TRBD1 is a possible D gene (5 bases). Material for sequencing was NKG2D-low CD8+ T cells sorted from blood. The CDR3 loop reads CASSLGRGREAFF. CDR3 coding DNA: TGTGCCAGCAGCTTGGGCCGGGGCCGAGAAGCTTTCTTT.